This TCR beta chain was sequenced during a study of cytomegalovirus exposure and HLA in healthy donors. Researchers ran the PCR with 60 Vbeta and 13 Jbeta primers. Assay used: immunoSEQ multiplex PCR; TCRdb lists only in-frame clones, some missing. The sample includes about 200,000 clones, 82% seen only once; the top ten take around 6%. Regarding this clone: Its specificity is not known.

With 3 bases clipped from V and 4 bases from J, the junction kept 6 bases outside the gene matches. The CDR3 loop spans 14 amino acids. Germline V CDR1 and CDR2: SGHRS, YFSETQ. Study-wide findings and caveats: CMV antigen specificity of a few CMV-associated chains was confirmed in vitro. TCR beta V- and J-gene trimming, according to a later analysis, was linked to a missense DCLRE1C variant. Cytomegalovirus status was reportedly diagnosed by the classifier with high specificity and sensitivity.

The sequence derives from a man aged 40-50 years in good health and CMV-seropositive. The chain uses TRBV5-1 and TRBJ1-2; 7 positions match TRBD1. The sequencing sample was made of PBMCs. The DNA of the CDR3 is TGCGCCAGCAGCTCTACAGGGGCGAGCTATGGCTACACCTTC. Residues: CASSSTGASYGYTF.